This entry is about one T cell receptor (beta chain). Its antigen is still unknown. Primers used in a second PCR of roughly 7 to 12 cycles were a sample-barcoded 5' primer and a J-beta primer mix. From the 5' RACE reads, TCRdb called clonotypes with MiXCR, one entry per CDR3 protein. The table records about 1.7 million distinct CDR3 sequences, roughly 30% of them present only once. Per germline, CDR1 SEHNR and CDR2 FQNEAQ (reference sequence). This CDR3 comprises 14 residues. Trimming pared 2 bases from V and 8 bases from J, leaving 10 bases between. In each sample, at least 7 million PBMCs were isolated. These data are taken from a study of blood T cells in healthy people across ages. Study-wide results and caveats: While age rose, TCR beta diversity per million T cells dropped in a roughly linear way. One million T cells yielded diversity estimates that were considered underestimates.

V gene TRBV7-9 combines with J gene TRBJ1-6; D is perhaps TRBD1 (5 bases). The sample was blood. The TCR was taken from a woman in her 30s in good health. The CDR3 spells CASSLWGGDSPLHF. CDR3 DNA: TGTGCCAGCAGCTTATGGGGGGGGGATTCACCCCTCCACTTT.